Here is one TCR beta chain with its context. Its antigen remains unidentified. The sample belongs to a study of T cell responses to AZD1222 COVID-19 vaccine. General observations from the study: In all cases, repertoires were sampled only after the peak T cell response.

Libraries were prepared by immunoSEQ multiplex PCR; TCRdb keeps only in-frame clonotypes and omits some of them. This table has approximately 90,000 clones, less than 90% appearing once. The CDR3 is 14 residues long. CDR1 GTSNPN and CDR2 SVGIG come from the germline V gene (reference sequence). J lost 7 bases, V lost 3 bases, and 9 bases had no gene match. This receptor was identified in an adult in good health. Material: peripheral blood, obtained on day 0 of AZD1222 vaccination. The genes are TRBV30 and TRBJ1-5; 7 bases agree with TRBD1. The CDR3 nucleotides read TGTGCCTGGAGGCTGACAGGGCCCGGGCAGCCCCAGCATTTT. Translation gives CAWRLTGPGQPQHF.